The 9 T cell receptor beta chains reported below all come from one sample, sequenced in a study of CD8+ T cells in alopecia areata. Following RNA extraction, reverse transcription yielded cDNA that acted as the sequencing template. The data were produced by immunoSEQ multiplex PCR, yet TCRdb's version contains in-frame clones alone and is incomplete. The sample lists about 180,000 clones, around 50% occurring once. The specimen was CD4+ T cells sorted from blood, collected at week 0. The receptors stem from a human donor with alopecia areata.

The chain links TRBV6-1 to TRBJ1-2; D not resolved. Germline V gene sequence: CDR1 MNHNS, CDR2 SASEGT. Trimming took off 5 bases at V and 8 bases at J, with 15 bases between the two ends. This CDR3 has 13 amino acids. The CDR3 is CASSIQDRMGYTF. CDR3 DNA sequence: TGTGCCAGCAGTATCCAGGACCGTATGGGCTACACCTTC.

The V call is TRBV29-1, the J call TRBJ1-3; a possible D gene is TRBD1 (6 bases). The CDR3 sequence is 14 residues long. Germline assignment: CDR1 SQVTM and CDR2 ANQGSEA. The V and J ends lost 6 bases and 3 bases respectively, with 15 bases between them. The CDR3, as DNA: TGCAGCGTCCAAGGGGGGGCCTATGGAAACACCATATATTTT. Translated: CSVQGGAYGNTIYF.

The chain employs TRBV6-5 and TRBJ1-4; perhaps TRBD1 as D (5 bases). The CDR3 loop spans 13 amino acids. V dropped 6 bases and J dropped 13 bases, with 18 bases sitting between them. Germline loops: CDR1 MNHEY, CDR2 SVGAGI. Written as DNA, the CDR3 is TGTGCCAGCAGAGATAGGGGAGCCCCTCGACTGTTTTTT. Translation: CASRDRGAPRLFF.

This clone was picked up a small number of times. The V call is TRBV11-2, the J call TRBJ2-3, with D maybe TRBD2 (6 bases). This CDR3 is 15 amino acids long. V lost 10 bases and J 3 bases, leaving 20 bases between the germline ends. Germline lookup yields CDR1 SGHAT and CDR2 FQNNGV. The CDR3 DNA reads TGTGCCACCCGAACCTGGGGGGATGGGACAGATACGCAGTATTTT. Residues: CATRTWGDGTDTQYF.

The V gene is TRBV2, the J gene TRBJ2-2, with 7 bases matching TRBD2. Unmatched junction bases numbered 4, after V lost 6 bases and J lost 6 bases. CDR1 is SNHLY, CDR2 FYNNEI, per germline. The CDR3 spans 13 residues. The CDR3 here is CASSGGRAGELFF. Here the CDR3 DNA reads TGTGCCAGCAGCGGAGGGAGGGCCGGGGAGCTGTTTTTT.

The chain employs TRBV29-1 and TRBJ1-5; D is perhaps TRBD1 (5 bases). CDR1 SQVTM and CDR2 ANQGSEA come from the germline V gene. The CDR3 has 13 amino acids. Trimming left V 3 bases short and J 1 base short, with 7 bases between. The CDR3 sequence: CSVEEGSNQPQHF. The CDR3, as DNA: TGCAGCGTTGAGGAGGGGAGCAATCAGCCCCAGCATTTT.

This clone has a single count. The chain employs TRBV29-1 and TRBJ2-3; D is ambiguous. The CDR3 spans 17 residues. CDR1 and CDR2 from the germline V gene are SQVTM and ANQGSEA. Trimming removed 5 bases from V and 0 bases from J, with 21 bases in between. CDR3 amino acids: CSVISQRLDGSTDTQYF. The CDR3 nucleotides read TGCAGCGTTATCTCCCAAAGGCTAGACGGGAGCACAGATACGCAGTATTTT.

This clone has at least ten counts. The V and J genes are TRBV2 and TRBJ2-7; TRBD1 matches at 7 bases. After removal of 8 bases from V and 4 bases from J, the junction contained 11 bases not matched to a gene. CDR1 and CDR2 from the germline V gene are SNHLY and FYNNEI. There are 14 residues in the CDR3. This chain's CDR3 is CASGPGTEYYEQYF. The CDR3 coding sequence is TGTGCCAGCGGGCCCGGGACAGAATATTACGAGCAGTACTTC.

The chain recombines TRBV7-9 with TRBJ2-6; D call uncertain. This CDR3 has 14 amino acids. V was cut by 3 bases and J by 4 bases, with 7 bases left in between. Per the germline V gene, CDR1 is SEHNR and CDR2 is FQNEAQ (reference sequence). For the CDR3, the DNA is TGTGCCAGCAGCTTTGGTTCCGGGGCCAACGTCCTGACTTTC. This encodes CASSFGSGANVLTF.